These 12 T cell receptor beta chains originate from one sample sequenced in a study of T cells in Graves' hyperthyroidism and ophthalmopathy. Amplified TCR beta CDR3 regions came from RNA transcripts. HTBI primers were used for first-round RT-PCR of the TCR CDR3. TCRdb re-analysed the multiplex PCR reads in MiXCR, keeping a single row per CDR3 protein. The data hold about 400,000 distinct CDR3 sequences, with approximately 14% observed a single time. Sequenced sample: blood. These receptors were collected from a woman under 30 with Graves' hyperthyroidism.

The J gene is TRBJ2-4, the V gene TRBV4-3; the D is unclear. Trimming took 0 bases from V and 7 from J, leaving 13 bases between them. The length of the CDR3 is 15 residues. Germline V lookup: CDR1 LGHNA, CDR2 YSLEER. CDR3 in amino acids: CASSQDRYSQNIQYF. CDR3 in DNA: TGCGCCAGCAGCCAAGATCGCTACTCCCAGAACATTCAGTACTTC.

This clonotype was counted only a few times. V is TRBV18 and J is TRBJ2-7, with 9 bases fitting TRBD1. The germline CDR1 and CDR2 sequences are KGHSH and LQKENI. J was trimmed by 2 bases and V by 5 bases; bases with no gene match: 7. This CDR3 is built from 15 residues. The CDR3 coding sequence is TGTGCCAGCTCAGCGATGGACAGGGGTCCCTACGAGCAGTACTTC. It translates to CASSAMDRGPYEQYF.

This clonotype was seen repeatedly, ten times or more. V is TRBV27 and J is TRBJ2-5, with a possible D match to TRBD2 (6 bases). V shed 5 bases and J shed 5 bases, with 12 bases lying between them. CDR3 size: 13 residues. Germline lookup yields CDR1 MNHEY and CDR2 SMNVEV (reference sequence). Here the CDR3 reads CASSPRAGETQYF. Written as DNA, the CDR3 is TGTGCCAGCAGTCCCCGGGCGGGGGAGACCCAGTACTTC.

This clonotype was counted a few times. This clone may be a read error of a much larger clone one base away. The chain links TRBV27 to TRBJ2-7; D is tentatively TRBD1 or TRBD2 (6 bases each). The CDR3 is made up of 13 amino acids. V was cut by 2 bases and J by 6 bases, with 11 bases left in between. Germline-derived CDR1 and CDR2 are MNHEY and SMNVEV (reference sequence). CDR3 nucleotide sequence: TGTGCCAGCAGTTTAACGGGGGCGGTCGAGCAGTACTTC. It translates to CASSLTGAVEQYF.

This clonotype appeared many times. V is TRBV6-2 or TRBV6-3 and J is TRBJ2-1; 10 bases fit TRBD2. Germline loops: CDR1 MNHEY, CDR2 SVGEGT. This CDR3 has 17 residues. J gave up 1 base and V 2 bases, and 5 bases lay outside the gene matches. The CDR3 bases are TGTGCCAGCAGTTACCTAGCGGGAGTGGGTTCCTACAATGAGCAGTTCTTC. Encoded protein: CASSYLAGVGSYNEQFF.

This clonotype has ten or more counts. The rearrangement links TRBV27 to TRBJ1-1, with 8 bases aligning to TRBD1. Germline loops: CDR1 MNHEY, CDR2 SMNVEV (reference sequence). This CDR3 spans 16 amino acids. V lost 5 bases and J lost 1; bases outside the gene matches: 9. This CDR3 reads CASSPPDRGRNTEAFF. CDR3 nucleotides: TGTGCCAGCAGTCCCCCCGACAGGGGCCGGAACACTGAAGCTTTCTTT.

This clonotype was found many times. This chain joins TRBV27 and TRBJ1-4; TRBD1 might be the D (5 bases). From germline, CDR1 is MNHEY and CDR2 SMNVEV (reference sequence). This CDR3 spans 15 amino acids. The ends were cut back, 6 bases at V and 6 bases at J, with 17 bases in the middle. CDR3 protein: CASRPTFMGDEKLFF. The CDR3 region has the DNA TGTGCCAGCAGGCCAACCTTCATGGGGGATGAAAAACTGTTTTTT. The whole variable domain, filled in from reference TRBV27 and TRBJ1-4, reads EAQVTQNPRYLITVTGKKLTVTCSQNMNHEYMSWYRQDPGLGLRQIYYSMNVEVTDKGDVPEGYKVSRKEKRNFPLILESPSPNQTSLYFCASRPTFMGDEKLFFGSGTQLSVL.

In its sample, this clonotype was seen many times. The chain uses TRBV28 and TRBJ1-6, with TRBD1 matching 8 bases. The germline CDR1 and CDR2 sequences are MDHEN and SYDVKM. V shed 6 bases and J 11 bases; nucleotides not matched to a gene: 6. CDR3 length: 13 amino acids. Written as DNA, the CDR3 is TGTGCCAGCAGCCCCGGGACAGGCCCACCCCTCCACTTT. This gives the protein CASSPGTGPPLHF.

The sample holds many counts of this clonotype. The chain is built from TRBV11-2 and TRBJ2-5; TRBD2 matches at 11 bases. The trim removed 3 bases at V and 0 bases at J, leaving 0 bases unmatched. CDR3 length equals 15 residues. From germline, CDR1 is SGHAT and CDR2 FQNNGV. For the CDR3, the DNA is TGTGCCAGCAGCTTGGGACTAGCGGACCAAGAGACCCAGTACTTC. It specifies CASSLGLADQETQYF.

In its sample, this clonotype was seen many times. The gene calls are TRBV7-2 and TRBJ1-1, with 10 bases lining up with TRBD1. The V segment lost 5 bases and the J segment 11 bases; nucleotides outside the gene matches: 8. Germline CDR1 reads SGHTA; CDR2 reads FQGNSA. The CDR3 has 13 amino acids. The CDR3 region has the DNA TGTGCCAGCAGCGGACGACAGGGGGCTGTGGCTTTCTTT. Translated: CASSGRQGAVAFF.

V is TRBV12-3 or TRBV12-4 and J is TRBJ2-7; 15 bases are shared with TRBD2. The CDR3 has 18 amino acids. With 6 bases clipped from V and 1 base from J, the junction kept 10 bases outside the gene matches. The CDR3 sequence is CASSPTGLAGGSSYEQYF. CDR3 DNA: TGTGCCAGCAGCCCCACGGGACTAGCGGGAGGCTCGTCCTACGAGCAGTACTTC.

In this sample, this clonotype turned up many times. The chain employs TRBV5-1 and TRBJ2-3, with 8 bases matching TRBD2. The junction had 2 bases not matched to a gene; V was cut back by 0 bases and J by 2 bases. Looked up from germline, CDR1 is SGHRS and CDR2 is YFSETQ. The CDR3 runs 15 residues. The chain's CDR3 is CASSLGSGNTDTQYF. Written as DNA, the CDR3 is TGCGCCAGCAGCTTGGGTAGCGGGAACACAGATACGCAGTATTTT. The whole variable domain, remainder taken from reference TRBV5-1 and TRBJ2-3, is KAGVTQTPRYLIKTRGQQVTLSCSPISGHRSVSWYQQTPGQGLQFLFEYFSETQRNKGNFPGRFSGRQFSNSRSEMNVSTLELGDSALYLCASSLGSGNTDTQYFGPGTRLTVL.